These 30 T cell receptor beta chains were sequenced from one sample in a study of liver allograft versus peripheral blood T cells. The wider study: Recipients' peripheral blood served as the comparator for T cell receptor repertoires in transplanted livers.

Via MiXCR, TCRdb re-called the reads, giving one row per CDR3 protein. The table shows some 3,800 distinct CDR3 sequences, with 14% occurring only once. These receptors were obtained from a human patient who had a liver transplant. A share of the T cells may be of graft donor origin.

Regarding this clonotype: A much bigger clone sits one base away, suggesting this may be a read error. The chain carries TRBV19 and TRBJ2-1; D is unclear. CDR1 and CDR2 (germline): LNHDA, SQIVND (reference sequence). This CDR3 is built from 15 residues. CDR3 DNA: TGTGCCAGTGGTATCTCCCTCCCCTCCTACAATGAGCAGTTCTTC. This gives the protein CASGISLPSYNEQFF.

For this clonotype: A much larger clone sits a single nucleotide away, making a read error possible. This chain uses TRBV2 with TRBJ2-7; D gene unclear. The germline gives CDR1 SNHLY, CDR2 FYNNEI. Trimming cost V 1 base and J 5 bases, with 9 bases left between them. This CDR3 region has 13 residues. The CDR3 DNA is TGTGCCAGCAGTGAAGGACTGGTCCACGAGCAGTACTTC. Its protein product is CASSEGLVHEQYF.

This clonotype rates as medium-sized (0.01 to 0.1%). CDR3 nucleotides: TGTGCCAGCAGCTTATCGTGGCCGAATGAAAAACTGTTTTTT. Amino acid sequence: CASSLSWPNEKLFF. The chain uses TRBV7-9 and TRBJ1-4, with D unclear. V was pared by 2 bases and J by 5 bases, with 9 bases between. Germline lookup yields CDR1 SEHNR and CDR2 FQNEAQ (reference sequence). The CDR3 extends over 14 amino acids. Complete variable domain (other parts from reference TRBV7-9 and TRBJ1-4): DTGVSQNPRHKITKRGQNVTFRCDPISEHNRLYWYRQTLGQGPEFLTYFQNEAQLEKSRLLSDRFSAERPKGSFSTLEIQRTEQGDSAMYLCASSLSWPNEKLFFGSGTQLSVL.

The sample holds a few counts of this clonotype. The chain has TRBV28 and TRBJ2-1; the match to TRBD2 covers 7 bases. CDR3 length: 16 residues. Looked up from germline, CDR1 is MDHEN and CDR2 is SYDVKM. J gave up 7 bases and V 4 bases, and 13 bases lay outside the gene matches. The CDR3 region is CASSYPIWEGPNEQFF. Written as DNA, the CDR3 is TGTGCCAGCAGTTACCCCATATGGGAGGGCCCGAATGAGCAGTTCTTC.

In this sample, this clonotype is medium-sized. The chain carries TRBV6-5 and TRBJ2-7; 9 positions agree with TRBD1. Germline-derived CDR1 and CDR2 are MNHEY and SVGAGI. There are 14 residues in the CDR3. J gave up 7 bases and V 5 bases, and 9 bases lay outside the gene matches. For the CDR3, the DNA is TGTGCCAGCAGTACCGGGACAGGGCCATCAGAGCAGTACTTC. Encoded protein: CASSTGTGPSEQYF.

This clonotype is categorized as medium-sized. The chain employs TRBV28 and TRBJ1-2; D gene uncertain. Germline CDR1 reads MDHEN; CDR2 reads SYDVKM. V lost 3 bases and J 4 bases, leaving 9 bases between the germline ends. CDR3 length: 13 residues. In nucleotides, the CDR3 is TGTGCCAGCAGTTTCGAATTCCTCTATGGCTACACCTTC. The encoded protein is CASSFEFLYGYTF.

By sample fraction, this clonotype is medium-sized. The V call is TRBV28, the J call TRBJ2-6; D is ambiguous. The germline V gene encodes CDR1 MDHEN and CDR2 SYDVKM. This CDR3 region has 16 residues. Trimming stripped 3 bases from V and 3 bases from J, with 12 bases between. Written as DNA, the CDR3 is TGTGCCAGCAGTTTTTCCCTGGGAAATGGGGCCAACGTCCTGACTTTC. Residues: CASSFSLGNGANVLTF.

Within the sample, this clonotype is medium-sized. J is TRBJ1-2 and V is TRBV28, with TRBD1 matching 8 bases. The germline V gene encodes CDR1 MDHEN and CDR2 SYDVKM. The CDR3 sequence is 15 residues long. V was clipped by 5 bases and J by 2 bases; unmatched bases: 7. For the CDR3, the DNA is TGTGCCAGCAGTCCCGGGACAGGCCCAAACTATGGCTACACCTTC. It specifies CASSPGTGPNYGYTF.

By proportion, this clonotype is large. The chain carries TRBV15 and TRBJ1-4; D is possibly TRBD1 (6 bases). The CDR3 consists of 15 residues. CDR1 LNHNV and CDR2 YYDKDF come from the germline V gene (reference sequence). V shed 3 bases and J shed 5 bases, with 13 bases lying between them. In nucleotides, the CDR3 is TGTGCCACCAGCAGGGAGACAGGTCAGAATGAAAAACTGTTTTTT. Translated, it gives CATSRETGQNEKLFF. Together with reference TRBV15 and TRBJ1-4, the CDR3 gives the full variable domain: DAMVIQNPRYQVTQFGKPVTLSCSQTLNHNVMYWYQQKSSQAPKLLFHYYDKDFNNEADTPDNFQSRRPNTSFCFLDIRSPGLGDTAMYLCATSRETGQNEKLFFGSGTQLSVL.

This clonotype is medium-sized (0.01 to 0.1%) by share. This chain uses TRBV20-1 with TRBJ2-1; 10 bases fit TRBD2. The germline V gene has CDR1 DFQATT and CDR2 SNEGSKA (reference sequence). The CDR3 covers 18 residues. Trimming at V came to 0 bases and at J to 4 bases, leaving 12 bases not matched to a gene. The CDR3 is CSARDLDSGRGPYNEQFF. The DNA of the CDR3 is TGCAGTGCTAGAGATCTTGACAGCGGGAGGGGCCCTTACAATGAGCAGTTCTTC.

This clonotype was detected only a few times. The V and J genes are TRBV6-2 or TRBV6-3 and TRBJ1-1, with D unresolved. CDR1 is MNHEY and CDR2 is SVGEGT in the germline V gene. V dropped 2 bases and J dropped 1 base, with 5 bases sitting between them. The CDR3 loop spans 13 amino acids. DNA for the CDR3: TGTGCCAGCAGTTACAGGAAGAACACTGAAGCTTTCTTT. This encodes CASSYRKNTEAFF.

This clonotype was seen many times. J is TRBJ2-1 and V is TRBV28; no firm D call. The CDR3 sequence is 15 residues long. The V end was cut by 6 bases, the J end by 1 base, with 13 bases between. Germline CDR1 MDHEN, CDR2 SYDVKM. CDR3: CASRPLVISYNEQFF. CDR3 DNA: TGTGCCAGCAGGCCTCTAGTGATATCCTACAATGAGCAGTTCTTC.

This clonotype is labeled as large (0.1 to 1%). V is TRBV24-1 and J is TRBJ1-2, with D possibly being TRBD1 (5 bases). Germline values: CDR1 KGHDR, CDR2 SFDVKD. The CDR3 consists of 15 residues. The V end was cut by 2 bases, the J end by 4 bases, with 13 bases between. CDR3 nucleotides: TGTGCCACCAGTGATTCGGGACTTGATAGCTATGGCTACACCTTC. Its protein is CATSDSGLDSYGYTF.

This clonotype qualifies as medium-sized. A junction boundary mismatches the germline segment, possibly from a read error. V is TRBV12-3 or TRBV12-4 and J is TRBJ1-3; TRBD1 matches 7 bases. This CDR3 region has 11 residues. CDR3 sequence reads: CASSQDRITVF. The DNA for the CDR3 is TGTGCCAGCAGCCAGGACAGGATTACAGTTTTT.

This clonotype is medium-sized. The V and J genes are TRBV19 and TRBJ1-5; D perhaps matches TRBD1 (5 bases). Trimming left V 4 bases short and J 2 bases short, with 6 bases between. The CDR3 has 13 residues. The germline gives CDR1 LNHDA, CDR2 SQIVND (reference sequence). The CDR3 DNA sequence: TGTGCCAGTAGTACGGGGGGCAATCAGCCCCAGCATTTT. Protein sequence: CASSTGGNQPQHF.

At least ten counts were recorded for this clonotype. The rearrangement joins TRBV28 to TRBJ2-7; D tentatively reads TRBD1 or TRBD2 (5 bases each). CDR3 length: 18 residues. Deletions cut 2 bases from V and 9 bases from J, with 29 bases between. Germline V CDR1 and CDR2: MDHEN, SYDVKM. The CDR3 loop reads CASSLLPAMGVPLRGQYF. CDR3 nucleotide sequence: TGTGCCAGCAGTTTACTCCCGGCTATGGGGGTACCCCTACGAGGGCAGTACTTC.

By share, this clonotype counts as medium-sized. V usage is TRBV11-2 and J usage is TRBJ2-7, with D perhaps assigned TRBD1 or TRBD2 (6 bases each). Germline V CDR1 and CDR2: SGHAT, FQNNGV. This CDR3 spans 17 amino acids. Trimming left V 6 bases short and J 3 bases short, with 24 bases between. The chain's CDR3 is CASSLQLAGGTLYEQYF. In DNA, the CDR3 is TGTGCCAGCAGTTTACAACTGGCCGGGGGCACCCTCTACGAGCAGTACTTC.

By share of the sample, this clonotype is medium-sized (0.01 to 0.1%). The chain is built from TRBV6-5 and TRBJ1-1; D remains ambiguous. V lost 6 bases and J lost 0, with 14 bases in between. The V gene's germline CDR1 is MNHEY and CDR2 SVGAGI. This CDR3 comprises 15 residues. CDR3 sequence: CASRASTHMNTEAFF. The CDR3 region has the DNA TGTGCCAGCAGAGCCTCGACACACATGAACACTGAAGCTTTCTTT.

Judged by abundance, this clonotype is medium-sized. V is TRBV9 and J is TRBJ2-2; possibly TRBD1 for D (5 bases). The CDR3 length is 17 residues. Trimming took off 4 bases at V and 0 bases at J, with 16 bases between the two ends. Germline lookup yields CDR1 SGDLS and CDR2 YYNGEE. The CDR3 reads CASSTRRESANTGELFF. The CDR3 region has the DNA TGTGCCAGCAGCACCCGCAGGGAATCCGCGAACACCGGGGAGCTGTTTTTT.

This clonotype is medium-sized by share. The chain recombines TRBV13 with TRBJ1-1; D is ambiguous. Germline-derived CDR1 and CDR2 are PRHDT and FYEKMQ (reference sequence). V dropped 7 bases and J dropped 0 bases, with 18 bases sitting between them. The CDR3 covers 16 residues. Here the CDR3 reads CASTPEGGGMNTEAFF. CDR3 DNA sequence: TGTGCCAGCACCCCTGAGGGTGGTGGTATGAACACTGAAGCTTTCTTT.

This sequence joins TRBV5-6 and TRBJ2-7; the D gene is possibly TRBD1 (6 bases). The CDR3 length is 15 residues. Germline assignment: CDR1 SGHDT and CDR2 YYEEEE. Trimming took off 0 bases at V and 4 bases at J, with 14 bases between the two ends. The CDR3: CASSLGVDRFYEQYF. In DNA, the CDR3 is TGTGCCAGCAGCTTGGGAGTCGACAGGTTTTACGAGCAGTACTTC. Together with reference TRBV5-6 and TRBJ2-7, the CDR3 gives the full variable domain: DAGVTQSPTHLIKTRGQQVTLRCSPKSGHDTVSWYQQALGQGPQFIFQYYEEEERQRGNFPDRFSGHQFPNYSSELNVNALLLGDSALYLCASSLGVDRFYEQYFGPGTRLTVT.

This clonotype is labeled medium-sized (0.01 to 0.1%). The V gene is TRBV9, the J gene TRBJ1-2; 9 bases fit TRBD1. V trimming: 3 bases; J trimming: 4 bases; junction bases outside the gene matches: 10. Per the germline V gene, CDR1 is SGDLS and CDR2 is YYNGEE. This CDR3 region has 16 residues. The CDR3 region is CASSGDRVTLGYGYTF. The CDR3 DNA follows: TGTGCCAGCAGCGGGGACAGGGTGACTCTCGGCTATGGCTACACCTTC.

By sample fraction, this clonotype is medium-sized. CDR3 loop: CASSPGGGAESPLHF. In DNA form, the CDR3 reads TGTGCCAGCAGCCCAGGGGGGGGCGCGGAGTCACCCCTCCACTTT. The chain carries TRBV9 and TRBJ1-6, with TRBD1 matching 7 bases. The CDR3 has 15 amino acids. Trimming at V came to 4 bases and at J to 10 bases, leaving 11 bases not matched to a gene. Germline V lookup: CDR1 SGDLS, CDR2 YYNGEE.

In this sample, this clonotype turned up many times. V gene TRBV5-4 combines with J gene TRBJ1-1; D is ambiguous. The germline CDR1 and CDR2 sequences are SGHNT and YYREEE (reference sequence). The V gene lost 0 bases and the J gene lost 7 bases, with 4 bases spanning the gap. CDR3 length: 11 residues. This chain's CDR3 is CASSLGREAFF. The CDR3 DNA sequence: TGTGCCAGCAGCTTGGGGCGTGAAGCTTTCTTT. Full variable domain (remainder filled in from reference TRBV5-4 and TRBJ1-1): ETGVTQSPTHLIKTRGQQVTLRCSSQSGHNTVSWYQQALGQGPQFIFQYYREEENGRGNFPPRFSGLQFPNYSSELNVNALELDDSALYLCASSLGREAFFGQGTRLTVV.

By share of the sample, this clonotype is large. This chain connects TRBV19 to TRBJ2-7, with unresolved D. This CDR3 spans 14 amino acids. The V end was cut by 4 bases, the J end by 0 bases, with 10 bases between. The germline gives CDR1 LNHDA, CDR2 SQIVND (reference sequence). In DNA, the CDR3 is TGTGCCAGTAGTACGACATCTAGCTCCTACGAGCAGTACTTC. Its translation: CASSTTSSSYEQYF.

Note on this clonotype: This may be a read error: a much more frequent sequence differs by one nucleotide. The CDR3 here is CASSYDGRPQHF. CDR3 nucleotides: TGTGCCAGCAGTTACGACGGGAGGCCCCAGCATTTT. This chain links TRBV12-3 or TRBV12-4 with TRBJ1-5; D not resolved. Trimming shortened V by 4 bases and J by 9 bases, and 10 bases separated the two germline ends. This CDR3 comprises 12 residues.

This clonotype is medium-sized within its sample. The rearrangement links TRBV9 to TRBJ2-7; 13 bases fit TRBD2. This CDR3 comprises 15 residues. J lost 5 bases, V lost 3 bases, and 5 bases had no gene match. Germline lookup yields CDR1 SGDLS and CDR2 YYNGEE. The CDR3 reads CASSDSGLAGDEQYF. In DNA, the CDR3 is TGTGCCAGCAGCGATTCAGGACTAGCGGGAGACGAGCAGTACTTC.

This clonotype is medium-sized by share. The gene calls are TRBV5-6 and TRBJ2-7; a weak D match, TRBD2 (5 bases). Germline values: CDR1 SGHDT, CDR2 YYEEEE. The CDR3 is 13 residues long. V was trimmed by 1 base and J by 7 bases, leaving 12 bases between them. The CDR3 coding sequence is TGTGCCAGCAGCTTGACTAGGGTCGGGGAGCAGTACTTC. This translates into CASSLTRVGEQYF.

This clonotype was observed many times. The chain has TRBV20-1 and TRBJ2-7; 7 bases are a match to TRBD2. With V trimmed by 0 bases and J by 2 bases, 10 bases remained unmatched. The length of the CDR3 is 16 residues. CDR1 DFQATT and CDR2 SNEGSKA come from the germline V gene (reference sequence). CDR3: CSARDVAGDLTYEQYF. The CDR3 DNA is TGCAGTGCTAGAGATGTGGCGGGGGACTTAACCTACGAGCAGTACTTC.

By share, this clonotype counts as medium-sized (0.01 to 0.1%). The DNA of the CDR3 is TGTGCCAGCAGTTTCGGTCCCGGGGAGGGCTACACCTTC. This codes for CASSFGPGEGYTF. This chain links TRBV27 with TRBJ1-2; D not resolved. This CDR3 region has 13 residues. Germline V CDR1 and CDR2: MNHEY, SMNVEV (reference sequence). Trimming took 3 bases from V and 8 from J, leaving 13 bases between them.